Following are 13 T cell receptor beta chains from one sample sequenced in a study of blood T cell repertoires in COVID-19. Clones were read by immunoSEQ multiplex PCR, and TCRdb kept only the in-frame ones, dropping some. The sample carries tens of thousands of clones, approximately 86% recorded once. Sequenced: peripheral blood. The receptors stem from an elderly man with active COVID-19.

The chain carries TRBV10-3 and TRBJ2-5; 13 nucleotides line up with TRBD2. V lost 5 bases and J lost 5; bases outside the gene matches: 5. Germline assignment: CDR1 ENHRY and CDR2 SYGVKD. This CDR3 contains 15 residues. CDR3 in amino acids: CAISLLAGGEETQYF. CDR3 nucleotides: TGTGCCATCAGTCTACTAGCGGGAGGGGAGGAGACCCAGTACTTC.

This clone was counted only a few times. In DNA, the CDR3 is TGTGCCAGCAGCCGAGCGGGGGGCGTCGCCGGGGAGCTGTTTTTT. Encoded protein: CASSRAGGVAGELFF. This chain joins TRBV11-2 and TRBJ2-2, with 9 bases fitting TRBD2. Looked up from germline, CDR1 is SGHAT and CDR2 is FQNNGV. The CDR3 runs 15 residues. The V segment lost 5 bases and the J segment 6 bases; nucleotides outside the gene matches: 7.

V and J are TRBV3-1 (or the pseudogene TRBV3-2) and TRBJ2-3; 10 bases fit TRBD2. CDR1 LGHDT and CDR2 YNNKEL come from the germline V gene (reference sequence). The CDR3 totals 15 residues. With V trimmed by 4 bases and J by 7 bases, 8 bases remained unmatched. This chain's CDR3 is CASSLAGGYLNTQYF. In nucleotides, the CDR3 is TGTGCCAGCAGCCTAGCGGGGGGCTACTTAAATACGCAGTATTTT.

The chain employs TRBV3-1 (or the pseudogene TRBV3-2) and TRBJ2-7; D is possibly TRBD2 (6 bases). Trimming took 3 bases from V and 3 from J, leaving 6 bases between them. CDR1 LGHDT and CDR2 YNNKEL come from the germline V gene (reference sequence). This CDR3 spans 12 amino acids. CDR3 region: CASSQTSYEQYF. The CDR3 nucleotides are TGTGCCAGCAGCCAGACTAGCTACGAGCAGTACTTC.

The V call is TRBV14, the J call TRBJ2-5; D might be TRBD2 (6 bases). The CDR3 spans 15 residues. V lost 3 bases to trimming and J lost 3 bases, with 14 bases between them. Germline V gene lookup returns CDR1 SGHDN and CDR2 FVKESK. The CDR3 DNA follows: TGTGCCAGCAGCCATGCGGGACTGGCGAAAGAGACCCAGTACTTC. Its translation: CASSHAGLAKETQYF.

V usage is TRBV15 and J usage is TRBJ2-1; no clear D. The germline V gene encodes CDR1 LNHNV and CDR2 YYDKDF (reference sequence). Trimming took 2 bases from V and 10 from J, leaving 9 bases between them. This CDR3 has 12 amino acids. The CDR3 spells CATSRTLSEQFF. CDR3 DNA: TGTGCCACCAGCAGAACCCTGAGCGAGCAGTTCTTC.

This rearrangement joins TRBV18 to TRBJ2-2; D is uncertain. Trimming pared 1 base from V and 7 bases from J, leaving 16 bases between. Germline V gene lookup returns CDR1 KGHSH and CDR2 LQKENI. The CDR3 consists of 16 residues. In DNA form, the CDR3 reads TGTGCCAGCTCACCACGTCCGGGTAACTCGCACGGGGAGCTGTTTTTT. It encodes CASSPRPGNSHGELFF.

The chain has TRBV7-9 and TRBJ2-3, with 7 bases matching TRBD2. The CDR3 has 14 amino acids. J gave up 2 bases and V 8 bases, and 7 bases lay outside the gene matches. The germline V gene has CDR1 SEHNR and CDR2 FQNEAQ (reference sequence). This CDR3 reads CASLPGLHTDTQYF. Here the CDR3 DNA reads TGTGCCAGCCTCCCGGGACTACACACAGATACGCAGTATTTT.

The gene calls are TRBV5-1 and TRBJ2-2; the D gene is possibly TRBD2 (6 bases). V was cut by 4 bases and J by 6 bases, with 19 bases left in between. The germline CDR1 and CDR2 sequences are SGHRS and YFSETQ. CDR3 length equals 16 residues. The CDR3 nucleotides are TGCGCCAGCAGCGGGGAGGCAGGGTTTTCAGCCGGGGAGCTGTTTTTT. Protein product: CASSGEAGFSAGELFF.

The chain carries TRBV10-2 and TRBJ2-6, with 7 bases lining up with TRBD1. The V segment lost 0 bases and the J segment 0 bases; nucleotides outside the gene matches: 8. Germline CDR1 WSHSY, CDR2 SAAADI. CDR3 size: 19 residues. The CDR3 sequence: CASSESLGTASSGANVLTF. The CDR3 nucleotides read TGCGCCAGCAGTGAGTCTTTGGGGACAGCCTCCTCTGGGGCCAACGTCCTGACTTTC.

The chain uses TRBV9 and TRBJ1-5, with 7 positions matching TRBD1. This CDR3 region has 13 residues. The V and J ends lost 4 bases and 5 bases, in that order; junction bases with no gene match: 3. Germline V gives CDR1 SGDLS, CDR2 YYNGEE. The CDR3 sequence: CASSRGLDQPQHF. The CDR3 coding sequence is TGTGCCAGCAGCAGGGGGCTGGATCAGCCCCAGCATTTT.

The chain employs TRBV29-1 and TRBJ1-3; 9 bases match TRBD1. CDR1 is SQVTM, CDR2 ANQGSEA, per germline. Trimming cost V 7 bases and J 3 bases; bases outside gene matches: 4. This CDR3 spans 13 amino acids. The CDR3 sequence: CSGGQGSGNTIYF. DNA of the CDR3: TGCAGCGGGGGACAGGGCAGTGGAAACACCATATATTTT.

This chain uses TRBV6-6 with TRBJ2-7; 9 bases are shared with TRBD1. The V gene's germline CDR1 is MNHNY and CDR2 SVGAGI (reference sequence). The CDR3 contains 13 residues. V lost 4 bases and J lost 5; bases outside the gene matches: 3. For the CDR3, the DNA is TGTGCCAGCAGTTCCGGGGACAGGGACGAGCAGTACTTC. Its translation: CASSSGDRDEQYF.